This passage covers 21 T cell receptor beta chains from one sample sequenced in a study of cytomegalovirus exposure and HLA in healthy donors (dated by TCRdb to the late 2010s). Library preparation was by the immunoSEQ multiplex PCR assay. The multiplex PCR relied on a mix of 60 forward primers for TCR Vbeta segments and 13 reverse primers for TCR Jbeta segments. This immuneACCESS table, as held by TCRdb, lists in-frame sequences with V and J called but not all clones. Of the missing ones, under half trace to an unresolved V gene in checked studies; the others have no known cause. The sample data list a few hundred thousand clones, and around 80% of these were observed just once. Clones ranked in the top ten supply 15% to 18% of the sample. Sequenced sample: PBMCs. The receptors stem from a man between 40 and 49 years old in good health and CMV-seronegative.

The CDR3 nucleotides are TGCGCCAGCAGCTTGTACAGGGTGGGCGACACTGAAGCTTTCTTT. This codes for CASSLYRVGDTEAFF. V gene TRBV5-1 combines with J gene TRBJ1-1; a weak D match, TRBD1 (6 bases). Germline CDR1 is SGHRS and CDR2 is YFSETQ. The V gene lost 1 base and the J gene lost 3 bases, with 13 bases spanning the gap. The CDR3 is made up of 15 amino acids.

This clone was seen once. The chain carries TRBV7-8 and TRBJ2-3; 11 bases are a match to TRBD1. Germline values: CDR1 SGHVS, CDR2 FQNEAQ. Unmatched junction bases numbered 3, after V lost 4 bases and J lost 6 bases. The CDR3 is made up of 14 amino acids. The CDR3 DNA reads as TGTGCCAGCAGCTACCGGGACAGGGGGGATACGCAGTATTTT. Protein: CASSYRDRGDTQYF.

The J gene is TRBJ1-6, the V gene TRBV2; D possibly corresponds to TRBD1 (6 bases). Trimming removed 3 bases at V and 8 bases at J, with 11 bases between. Germline V gene sequence: CDR1 SNHLY, CDR2 FYNNEI. The CDR3 covers 14 residues. The CDR3 sequence: CASSERQGYSPLHF. In nucleotides, the CDR3 is TGTGCCAGCAGTGAGCGGCAGGGGTATTCACCCCTCCACTTT.

V usage is TRBV19 and J usage is TRBJ1-1, with 9 bases identical to TRBD1. Germline CDR1 and CDR2: LNHDA and SQIVND (reference sequence). The CDR3 spans 16 residues. The V segment lost 6 bases and the J segment 1 base; nucleotides outside the gene matches: 9. CDR3 in amino acids: CASSQLPGQGNTEAFF. The CDR3 nucleotides read TGTGCCAGTAGCCAATTACCGGGACAGGGGAACACTGAAGCTTTCTTT.

J is TRBJ2-3 and V is TRBV10-1; 14 positions match TRBD2. This CDR3 region has 17 residues. The V gene's germline CDR1 is WNHNN and CDR2 SYGVQD (reference sequence). The CDR3 loop is CAGTSGSVCLGTDTQYF. The CDR3 DNA is TGCGCAGGGACTAGCGGGAGTGTATGTCTGGGCACAGATACGCAGTATTTT.

The chain joins TRBV15 to TRBJ1-4; no clear D. The CDR3 spans 15 residues. V dropped 1 base and J dropped 4 bases, with 10 bases sitting between them. Germline V CDR1 and CDR2: LNHNV, YYDKDF (reference sequence). The CDR3: CATSRGGNNNEKLFF. In DNA, the CDR3 is TGTGCCACCAGCAGAGGAGGGAACAATAATGAAAAACTGTTTTTT.

The rearrangement joins TRBV5-1 to TRBJ2-6; perhaps TRBD1 as D (6 bases). The CDR3 runs to 17 residues. V was cut by 3 bases and J by 0 bases, with 13 bases left in between. Germline lookup yields CDR1 SGHRS and CDR2 YFSETQ. The CDR3 sequence: CASSSRTAASGANVLTF. The CDR3, as DNA: TGCGCCAGCAGCTCAAGGACAGCAGCCTCTGGGGCCAACGTCCTGACTTTC.

This clone has more than one count but fewer than ten. The chain links TRBV19 to TRBJ2-5, with 10 bases identical to TRBD2. V lost 4 bases, J lost 4 bases, and 6 bases stayed unmatched. Looked up from germline, CDR1 is LNHDA and CDR2 is SQIVND (reference sequence). This CDR3 comprises 15 residues. CDR3 DNA: TGTGCCAGTAGTACTAGCGGGAGTGTTAGAGAGACCCAGTACTTC. Translation gives CASSTSGSVRETQYF.

The chain combines TRBV7-2 with TRBJ2-7; D might be TRBD1 (5 bases). V lost 2 bases and J lost 4, with 12 bases in between. Germline V gene lookup returns CDR1 SGHTA and CDR2 FQGNSA. This CDR3 is built from 14 residues. The CDR3 sequence: CASSLSLGAYEQYF. The CDR3 coding sequence is TGTGCCAGCAGCTTAAGTTTAGGGGCGTACGAGCAGTACTTC.

V usage is TRBV5-1 and J usage is TRBJ2-7; 8 nucleotides line up with TRBD1. This CDR3 spans 15 amino acids. Germline CDR1 is SGHRS and CDR2 is YFSETQ. V lost 6 bases to trimming and J lost 0 bases; unmatched junction nucleotides: 8. The CDR3 region has the DNA TGCGCCAGCACACTCAGGGGGCTAAGCTCCTACGAGCAGTACTTC. It yields the protein CASTLRGLSSYEQYF.

On this clone itself: One end of the junction varies from germline; a read error may be responsible. The chain links TRBV7-9 to TRBJ2-3; D may be TRBD1 (7 bases). CDR3 length: 17 residues. Germline V gives CDR1 SEHNR, CDR2 FQNEAQ (reference sequence). This CDR3 is CSSSLGFLTGRHDTQYF. The CDR3 DNA is TGTTCCAGCAGCTTAGGGTTTTTGACAGGGAGGCACGATACGCAGTATTTT.

This chain connects TRBV9 to TRBJ2-3, with 8 bases lining up with TRBD2. V gave up 2 bases and J gave up 6 bases; unmatched junction bases: 5. The CDR3 has 14 residues. The germline V gene has CDR1 SGDLS and CDR2 YYNGEE. CDR3 loop: CASSVGGGKDTQYF. The DNA of the CDR3 is TGTGCCAGCAGCGTCGGCGGGGGGAAGGATACGCAGTATTTT.

The rearrangement links TRBV28 to TRBJ2-3; TRBD2 might be the D (6 bases). V lost 7 bases, J lost 6 bases, and 8 bases lay in between. This CDR3 comprises 11 residues. The germline V gene has CDR1 MDHEN and CDR2 SYDVKM. This chain's CDR3 is CASTAGDTQYF. In DNA form, the CDR3 reads TGTGCCAGCACCGCGGGGGATACGCAGTATTTT.

The chain employs TRBV19 and TRBJ2-5; D perhaps matches TRBD2 (6 bases). The V gene lost 3 bases and the J gene lost 1 base, with 18 bases spanning the gap. CDR3 length equals 17 residues. From germline, CDR1 is LNHDA and CDR2 SQIVND (reference sequence). In DNA, the CDR3 is TGTGCCAGTAGTATCGGGTCAAGCGGGTTCGCCCAAGAGACCCAGTACTTC. It is translated as CASSIGSSGFAQETQYF.

This clone was seen a single time. The chain joins TRBV7-2 to TRBJ1-5; 8 bases are a match to TRBD1. The junction had 3 bases not matched to a gene; V was cut back by 3 bases and J by 2 bases. Germline assignment: CDR1 SGHTA and CDR2 FQGNSA. This CDR3 spans 15 amino acids. The CDR3 DNA is TGTGCCAGCAGCTTTGGGACAGGTCGCAATCAGCCCCAGCATTTT. Translated, it gives CASSFGTGRNQPQHF.

This clone appeared a few times. The V call is TRBV11-2, the J call TRBJ1-5; perhaps TRBD1 as D (6 bases). The CDR3 is 15 residues long. V lost 3 bases, J lost 0 bases, and 9 bases lay in between. CDR1 and CDR2 (germline): SGHAT, FQNNGV. In DNA form, the CDR3 reads TGTGCCAGCAGCTTTTCAGGGGATAGCAATCAGCCCCAGCATTTT. This gives the protein CASSFSGDSNQPQHF.

The chain joins TRBV5-6 to TRBJ1-4, with 9 bases identical to TRBD1. V lost 4 bases, J lost 5 bases, and 3 bases stayed unmatched. Germline-derived CDR1 and CDR2 are SGHDT and YYEEEE. This CDR3 comprises 14 residues. CDR3 nucleotide sequence: TGTGCCAGCAGCCCGGGACAGGGAAATGAAAAACTGTTTTTT. Translating gives CASSPGQGNEKLFF.

The CDR3 protein is CASRLVVGGLAGNYNEQFF. DNA of the CDR3: TGTGCAAGTCGCTTAGTAGTCGGGGGACTAGCGGGAAACTACAATGAGCAGTTCTTC. The V and J genes are TRBV12-2 and TRBJ2-1; the table assigns TRBD2, which was not confirmed against the DNA. TRBV12-2 counts as a pseudogene. This CDR3 is 19 amino acids long.

The CDR3 loop reads CASSSWTGGVDTEAFF. The DNA of the CDR3 is TGTGCCAGCAGCTCTTGGACAGGGGGAGTGGACACTGAAGCTTTCTTT. The chain uses TRBV7-9 and TRBJ1-1; 10 bases agree with TRBD1. There are 16 residues in the CDR3. Germline CDR1 SEHNR, CDR2 FQNEAQ (reference sequence). The V gene end was trimmed by 4 bases and the J gene end by 3 bases; junction bases not matched to a gene: 8.

A single count supports this clone. The V call is TRBV29-1, the J call TRBJ2-2; weak D call: TRBD2 (5 bases). Between the trimmed V and J ends, which lost 6 bases and 1 base, there was a span of 15 bases. This CDR3 region has 15 residues. The V gene's germline CDR1 is SQVTM and CDR2 ANQGSEA. CDR3 region: CSVADWTKNTGELFF. CDR3 sequence (DNA): TGCAGCGTGGCGGACTGGACGAAGAACACCGGGGAGCTGTTTTTT.

V is TRBV7-2 and J is TRBJ1-4; 9 bases fit TRBD1. The CDR3 length is 15 residues. Germline V CDR1 and CDR2: SGHTA, FQGNSA. The ends lost 7 bases at V and 2 bases at J; junction bases unmatched: 5. The CDR3 region is CASNLQGATNEKLFF. CDR3 bases: TGTGCCAGCAATCTACAGGGGGCGACTAATGAAAAACTGTTTTTT.